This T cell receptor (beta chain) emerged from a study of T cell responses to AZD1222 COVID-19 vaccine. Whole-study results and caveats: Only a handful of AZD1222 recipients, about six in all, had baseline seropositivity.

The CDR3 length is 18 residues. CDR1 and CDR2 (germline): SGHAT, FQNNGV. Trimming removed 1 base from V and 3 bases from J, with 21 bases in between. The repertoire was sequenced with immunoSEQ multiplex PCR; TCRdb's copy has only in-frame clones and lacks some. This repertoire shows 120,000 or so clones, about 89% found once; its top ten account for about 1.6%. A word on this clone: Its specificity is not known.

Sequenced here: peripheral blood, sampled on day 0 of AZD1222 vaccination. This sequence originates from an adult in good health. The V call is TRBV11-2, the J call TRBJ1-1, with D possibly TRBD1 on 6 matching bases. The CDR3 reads CASSLGRISRTEDTEAFF. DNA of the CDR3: TGTGCCAGCAGCTTAGGACGTATTTCTAGGACAGAAGACACTGAAGCTTTCTTT. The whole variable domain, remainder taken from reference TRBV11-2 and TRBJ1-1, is EAGVAQSPRYKIIEKRQSVAFWCNPISGHATLYWYQQILGQGPKLLIQFQNNGVVDDSQLPKDRFSAERLKGVDSTLKIQPAKLEDSAVYLCASSLGRISRTEDTEAFFGQGTRLTVV.